This passage covers 24 T cell receptor beta chains from one sample sequenced in a study of human T cells and chemical hapten exposure. TCRdb re-called the RACE reads with MiXCR, one entry per CDR3 protein. The top ten hold around 2.6% of the sample, which has about 85,000 distinct CDR3 sequences, over 6.5% seen once. Time point meaning: pre-sensitization, week 0. Noted treatment: therapeutic diphenylcyclopropenone sensitization with weekly scalp DPC. The material was whole blood, obtained in connection with sensitization to the hapten diphenylcyclopropenone (DPC). Receptors were obtained from a man aged 40-49 years with alopecia areata. Some clones in this sample may be carry-over from other donors' samples.

The CDR3 DNA reads TGTGCCAGCAGTCTCCCACGGGGGGGCAATCAGCCCCAGCATTTT. Protein product: CASSLPRGGNQPQHF. J is TRBJ1-5 and V is TRBV28, with D maybe TRBD1 (5 bases). The CDR3 runs 15 residues. Germline values: CDR1 MDHEN, CDR2 SYDVKM. Trimming shortened V by 5 bases and J by 2 bases, and 13 bases separated the two germline ends.

Of note for this clonotype: Being one base from a much bigger clone, this may be a read error. The chain has TRBV12-3 or TRBV12-4 and TRBJ1-1; no clear D gene. This CDR3 spans 13 amino acids. Written as DNA, the CDR3 is TGTGCCGGCAGCAGTACAGAGAACACTGAAGCTTTCTTT. Encoded protein: CAGSSTENTEAFF.

The chain joins TRBV27 to TRBJ2-7; 7 bases agree with TRBD1. The CDR3 is made up of 14 amino acids. V lost 10 bases and J lost 3; bases outside the gene matches: 12. CDR1 and CDR2 (germline): MNHEY, SMNVEV (reference sequence). The CDR3 is CANTDRASLYEQYV. CDR3 DNA sequence: TGTGCCAACACCGACAGGGCCTCCCTCTACGAGCAGTACGTC.

The chain carries TRBV7-3 and TRBJ2-7, with D possibly matching TRBD1 (5 bases). The CDR3 length is 15 residues. Germline CDR1 SGHTA, CDR2 FQGTGA. V dropped 2 bases and J dropped 3 bases, with 14 bases sitting between them. The CDR3 DNA follows: TGTGCCAGCAGCTTAGGCTGGGGCCAGGGCTACGAGCAGTACGTC. Its translation is CASSLGWGQGYEQYV.

This clonotype was counted a single time. J is TRBJ2-5 and V is TRBV5-4; possibly TRBD1 for D (8 bases). In germline, CDR1 is SGHNT, CDR2 YYREEE (reference sequence). Trimming shortened V by 0 bases and J by 2 bases, and 14 bases separated the two germline ends. The CDR3 is 16 amino acids. The CDR3 protein is CASSLGQGRGQETQYF. CDR3 DNA: TGTGCCAGCAGCTTGGGACAGGGGCGGGGGCAAGAGACCCAGTACTTC.

This rearrangement joins TRBV12-3 or TRBV12-4 to TRBJ2-7; a possible D gene is TRBD2 (7 bases). V was clipped by 5 bases and J by 4 bases, with 18 bases between them. There are 15 residues in the CDR3. CDR3 amino acids: CASSLLCGGAYEQYV. CDR3 coding DNA: TGTGCCAGCAGTCTTCTCTGTGGGGGGGCGTACGAGCAGTACGTC.

This clonotype was seen at least ten times. The chain has TRBV5-1 and TRBJ2-7; D is possibly TRBD2 (6 bases). Per the germline V gene, CDR1 is SGHRS and CDR2 is YFSETQ. The ends were cut back, 0 bases at V and 0 bases at J, with 13 bases in the middle. The CDR3 length is 16 residues. The CDR3 sequence: CASSLGPGEASYEQYF. The CDR3 DNA sequence: TGCGCCAGCAGCTTGGGGCCGGGGGAGGCCTCCTACGAGCAGTACTTC.

This clonotype was detected a few times. The rearrangement joins TRBV9 to TRBJ2-1; D might be TRBD1 (5 bases). Deletions cut 2 bases from V and 3 bases from J, with 12 bases between. This CDR3 has 15 amino acids. Germline lookup yields CDR1 SGDLS and CDR2 YYNGEE. The CDR3 loop reads CASSVGRANYNEQFF. In DNA form, the CDR3 reads TGTGCCAGCAGCGTGGGCAGGGCCAACTACAATGAGCAGTTCTTC.

The chain uses TRBV4-2 and TRBJ2-3; tentative D call: TRBD2 (5 bases). Germline CDR1 reads LGHNA; CDR2 reads YNFKEQ. V lost 4 bases and J lost 4, with 12 bases in between. The CDR3 length is 14 residues. The CDR3 bases are TGTGCCAGCAGCCGGCTACTAGATGCAGATACGCAGTATTTT. It yields the protein CASSRLLDADTQYF.

The J gene is TRBJ2-3, the V gene TRBV15; TRBD1 or TRBD2 may be the D gene (5 bases each). Germline V lookup: CDR1 LNHNV, CDR2 YYDKDF (reference sequence). This CDR3 has 16 residues. V was cut by 1 base and J by 1 base, with 12 bases left in between. CDR3: CATSRAVRDGTDTQYF. The CDR3 coding sequence is TGTGCCACCAGCAGAGCGGTGAGGGACGGCACAGATACGCAGTATTTT. Supplemented by reference TRBV15 and TRBJ2-3, the full variable domain reads DAMVIQNPRYQVTQFGKPVTLSCSQTLNHNVMYWYQQKSSQAPKLLFHYYDKDFNNEADTPDNFQSRRPNTSFCFLDIRSPGLGDTAMYLCATSRAVRDGTDTQYFGPGTRLTVL.

This clonotype was counted at least ten times. The rearrangement uses TRBV6-2 or TRBV6-3 and TRBJ2-3; D uncertain. With 6 bases removed from V and 6 bases from J, the gap between germline ends came to 7 bases. The CDR3 runs to 11 residues. Germline-derived CDR1 and CDR2 are MNHEY and SVGEGT. The CDR3 protein is CASRKADTQYF. The CDR3 bases are TGTGCCAGCAGAAAAGCGGATACGCAGTATTTT.

This clonotype has ten or more counts. This chain connects TRBV2 to TRBJ2-1; D gene uncertain. This CDR3 is 12 amino acids long. V lost 6 bases, J lost 12 bases, and 15 bases lay in between. Germline CDR1 SNHLY, CDR2 FYNNEI. In nucleotides, the CDR3 is TGTGCCAGCAGCGCCACCACTGCCGGGCAGTTCTTC. Its protein is CASSATTAGQFF.

This chain joins TRBV6-5 and TRBJ2-3; 10 bases match TRBD1. V trimming: 6 bases; J trimming: 4 bases; junction bases outside the gene matches: 4. The CDR3 length is 14 residues. CDR1 MNHEY and CDR2 SVGAGI come from the germline V gene. This CDR3 is CASRRDRGPDTQYF. The DNA of the CDR3 is TGTGCCAGCAGGAGGGACAGGGGCCCAGATACGCAGTATTTT.

A few counts support this clonotype. V usage is TRBV7-9 and J usage is TRBJ2-5; weak D call: TRBD1 (6 bases). The CDR3 has 15 residues. The germline gives CDR1 SEHNR, CDR2 FQNEAQ (reference sequence). V lost 5 bases and J 6 bases, leaving 19 bases between the germline ends. The DNA of the CDR3 is TGTGCCAGCAGCCAGGGGACACCATTAACCAAGACCCAGTACTTC. Its protein product is CASSQGTPLTKTQYF.

In its sample, this clonotype was seen a few times. V is TRBV28 and J is TRBJ2-5; 12 bases agree with TRBD2. The CDR3 is 17 amino acids. CDR1 is MDHEN, CDR2 SYDVKM, per germline. V gave up 4 bases and J gave up 1 base; unmatched junction bases: 7. CDR3: CASSSSASGRAQETQYF. The CDR3 nucleotides read TGTGCCAGCAGTTCCTCAGCTAGCGGGAGGGCCCAAGAGACCCAGTACTTC.

This clonotype was detected a few times. The V call is TRBV6-1, the J call TRBJ2-7; a possible D gene is TRBD1 (6 bases). V lost 0 bases and J lost 2, with 11 bases in between. The CDR3 spans 15 residues. Germline V gene lookup returns CDR1 MNHNS and CDR2 SASEGT. The CDR3 DNA reads TGTGCCAGCAGTGAAGCCTTGACAGGAACCTACGAGCAGTACGTC. Translated, it gives CASSEALTGTYEQYV.

This clonotype showed up just a few times. J is TRBJ2-1 and V is TRBV18; tentatively, D is TRBD2 (5 bases). The CDR3 is 16 residues long. CDR1 and CDR2 from the germline V gene are KGHSH and LQKENI. V lost 3 bases and J 9 bases, leaving 21 bases between the germline ends. The CDR3 here is CASSPEVFQSGSEQFF. DNA for the CDR3: TGTGCCAGCTCACCGGAGGTATTCCAATCCGGCAGTGAGCAGTTCTTC.

This clonotype was detected many times. CDR3 residues: CASSLGFRETQYF. CDR3 DNA: TGTGCCAGCAGCTTAGGCTTTCGAGAGACCCAGTACTTC. The chain uses TRBV7-9 and TRBJ2-5, with D uncertain. The CDR3 contains 13 residues. V lost 1 base and J lost 4, with 7 bases in between. Germline values: CDR1 SEHNR, CDR2 FQNEAQ (reference sequence).

V is TRBV6-5 and J is TRBJ2-1; 10 bases are a match to TRBD2. The CDR3 extends over 18 amino acids. Germline V gene lookup returns CDR1 MNHEY and CDR2 SVGAGI. V lost 0 bases, J lost 7 bases, and 12 bases stayed unmatched. CDR3 in amino acids: CASSYSIIAGGTINEQFF. DNA for the CDR3: TGTGCCAGCAGTTACTCCATTATAGCGGGAGGAACTATAAATGAGCAGTTCTTC.

This clonotype was observed many times. The J gene is TRBJ2-3, the V gene TRBV19; tentatively, D is TRBD2 (5 bases). Deletions cut 4 bases from V and 1 base from J, with 9 bases between. The CDR3 length is 14 residues. Germline CDR1 and CDR2: LNHDA and SQIVND (reference sequence). The CDR3 is CASSTISGTDTQYF. The CDR3 nucleotides read TGTGCCAGTAGTACGATTAGCGGCACAGATACGCAGTATTTT.

This clonotype was seen at least ten times. The genes are TRBV29-1 and TRBJ2-6; tentative D call: TRBD2 (6 bases). The CDR3 contains 13 residues. V lost 7 bases, J lost 2 bases, and 9 bases lay in between. Germline-derived CDR1 and CDR2 are SQVTM and ANQGSEA. The CDR3 region is CSAGGTGANVLTF. CDR3 DNA: TGCAGCGCCGGGGGTACTGGGGCCAACGTCCTGACTTTC.

V usage is TRBV12-3 or TRBV12-4 and J usage is TRBJ2-3; 13 bases map to TRBD2. V was clipped by 7 bases and J by 4 bases; unmatched bases: 5. This CDR3 has 15 residues. The CDR3 loop is CASNGLAGVADTQYF. CDR3 sequence (DNA): TGTGCCAGCAATGGACTAGCGGGAGTGGCAGATACGCAGTATTTT.

This clonotype was detected only a few times. J is TRBJ1-2 and V is TRBV7-9, with 8 bases matching TRBD1. The CDR3 length is 18 residues. Germline assignment: CDR1 SEHNR and CDR2 FQNEAQ (reference sequence). Trimming cost V 1 base and J 3 bases; bases outside gene matches: 13. The DNA of the CDR3 is TGTGCCAGCAGCTTAGGGCTTTTGGGGCAGGGGGCGGACTATGGCTACACCTTC. Translating gives CASSLGLLGQGADYGYTF.

In this sample, this clonotype turned up many times. The rearrangement links TRBV7-2 to TRBJ1-6, with D hard to call. The CDR3 is made up of 11 amino acids. CDR1 SGHTA and CDR2 FQGNSA come from the germline V gene. Trimming removed 4 bases at V and 7 bases at J, with 2 bases between. The CDR3: CASSSNSPLHF. The CDR3 DNA follows: TGTGCCAGCAGCTCGAATTCACCCCTCCACTTT.